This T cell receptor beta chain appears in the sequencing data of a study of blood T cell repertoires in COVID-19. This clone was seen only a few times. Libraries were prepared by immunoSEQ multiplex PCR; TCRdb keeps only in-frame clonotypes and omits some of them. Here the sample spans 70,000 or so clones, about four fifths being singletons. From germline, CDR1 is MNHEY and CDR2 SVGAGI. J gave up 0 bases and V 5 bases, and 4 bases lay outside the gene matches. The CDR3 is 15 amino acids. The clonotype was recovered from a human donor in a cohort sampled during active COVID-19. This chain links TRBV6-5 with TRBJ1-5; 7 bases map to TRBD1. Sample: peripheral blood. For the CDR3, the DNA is TGTGCCAGCAGTCGCACAGGGGATAGCAATCAGCCCCAGCATTTT. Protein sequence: CASSRTGDSNQPQHF.